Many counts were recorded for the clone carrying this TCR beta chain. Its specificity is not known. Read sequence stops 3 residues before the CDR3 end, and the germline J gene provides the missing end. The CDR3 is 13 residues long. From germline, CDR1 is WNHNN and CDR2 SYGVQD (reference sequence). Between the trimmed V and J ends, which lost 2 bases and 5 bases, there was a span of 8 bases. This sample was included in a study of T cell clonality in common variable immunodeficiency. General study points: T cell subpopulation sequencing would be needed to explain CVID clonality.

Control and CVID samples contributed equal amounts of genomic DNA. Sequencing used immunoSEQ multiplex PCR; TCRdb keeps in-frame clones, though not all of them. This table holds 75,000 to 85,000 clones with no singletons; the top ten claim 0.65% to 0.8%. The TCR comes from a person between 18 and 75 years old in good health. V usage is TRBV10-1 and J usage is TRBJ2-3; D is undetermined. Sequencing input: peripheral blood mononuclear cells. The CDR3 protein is CASSEAAVDTQYF. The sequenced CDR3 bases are TGCGCCAGCAGTGAGGCGGCCGTAGATACG.